This is a list of T cell receptor beta chains from one sample in a study of T cell responses to AZD1222 COVID-19 vaccine. Assay: immunoSEQ multiplex PCR; the TCRdb copy retains only in-frame clones and omits some. The sample comprises 100,000 to 150,000 clones, approximately 90% of which are singletons, and 20% to 25% rests with the top ten. The material was peripheral blood, obtained on day 0 of AZD1222 vaccination. The source of these receptors is an adult in good health. The CDR3 runs from the conserved cysteine through the conserved F or W. D genes are given only for firm matches. The listing skips clone size in some rows; elsewhere it reads once, few, many or a size class.

D gene	clone size	V gene	J gene	CDR3 DNA	CDR3 protein
.	.	TRBV6-2/TRBV6-3	TRBJ1-1	TGTGCCAGCAGTTACTCCGGGGCCAGAGAAGCTTTCTTT	CASSYSGAREAFF
.	.	TRBV24-1	TRBJ2-5	TGTGCCACCAGAGGTCCAGGGGAGACCCAGTACTTC	CATRGPGETQYF
TRBD1	.	TRBV3-1/TRBV3-2	TRBJ1-2	TGTGCCAGCAGCCCGGGACAGAACTATGGCTACACCTTC	CASSPGQNYGYTF
.	.	TRBV6-2/TRBV6-3	TRBJ1-3	TGTGCCAGCAGTTACGAAATCAGGGGAACTGGAAACACCATATATTTT	CASSYEIRGTGNTIYF
.	.	TRBV7-2	TRBJ2-2	TGTGCCAGCAGCCCCCCCCGGGGGAGCAACACCGGGGAGCTGTTTTTT	CASSPPRGSNTGELFF
TRBD1	.	TRBV4-3	TRBJ1-5	TGCGCCAGCAGCCAAGAACAGGGGGTCAATCAGCCCCAGCATTTT	CASSQEQGVNQPQHF
TRBD1	.	TRBV5-1	TRBJ1-1	TGCGCCAGCAGCCCCCGGGACAGCTATATGAACACTGAAGCTTTCTTT	CASSPRDSYMNTEAFF
.	.	TRBV28	TRBJ1-1	TGTGCCAGCAGCCGCCCCGGGGGGCCGCCGAACACTGAAGCTTTCTTT	CASSRPGGPPNTEAFF
.	.	TRBV5-6	TRBJ2-2	TGTGCCAGCAGCTTGGACGGGGTGAGGACCGGGGAGCTGTTTTTT	CASSLDGVRTGELFF
.	few	TRBV2	TRBJ1-5	TGTGCCAGCAGTCTCAATAGCAATCAGCCCCAGCATTTT	CASSLNSNQPQHF
.	once	TRBV9	TRBJ1-3	TGTGCCAGCAGCGTAGATGGGGGGCAGTATGGAAACACCATATATTTT	CASSVDGGQYGNTIYF
TRBD1	.	TRBV29-1	TRBJ1-1	TGCAGCGTTTACAGGGGGCACACTGAAGCTTTCTTT	CSVYRGHTEAFF
TRBD1	.	TRBV7-2	TRBJ1-6	TGTGCCAGCAGCTTAGGGCGGGACAGGGGGTTGAATAATTCACCCCTCCACTTT	CASSLGRDRGLNNSPLHF
TRBD1	once	TRBV29-1	TRBJ1-5	TGCAGCGTTGTTGTTGGAGGGACAGTTTATTTT	CSVVVGGTVYF
.	.	TRBV18	TRBJ1-2	TGTGCCAGCTCACCACCGGGAGGCGATGGCTACACCTTC	CASSPPGGDGYTF
TRBD1	.	TRBV12-3/TRBV12-4	TRBJ1-5	TGTGCCAGCAGAGGGACAGGGGATCAGCCCCAGCATTTT	CASRGTGDQPQHF
.	.	TRBV2	TRBJ2-1	TGTGCCAGCTGGGGGAGTTACAATGAGCAGTTCTTC	CASWGSYNEQFF